One sample yielded the 10 T cell receptor beta chains listed below, sequenced in a study of human thymus T cells. Here immunoSEQ multiplex PCR was the method, and the copy in TCRdb shows in-frame clones only, minus some. Here the sample spans 35,000 to 45,000 clones, nearly 95% being singletons. Sequenced material: blood. All receptors derive from a boy less than two years old with a congenital heart defect but otherwise immunologically healthy.

This rearrangement joins TRBV27 to TRBJ1-2; TRBD1 matches at 7 bases. Germline CDR1 reads MNHEY; CDR2 reads SMNVEV (reference sequence). Unmatched junction bases numbered 6, after V lost 7 bases and J lost 4 bases. The CDR3 has 13 amino acids. The CDR3 loop is CASTHRGGYGYTF. Here the CDR3 DNA reads TGTGCCAGCACTCACAGGGGCGGCTATGGCTACACCTTC.

J is TRBJ1-1 and V is TRBV6-5; D possibly corresponds to TRBD1 (5 bases). This CDR3 contains 14 residues. V was clipped by 6 bases and J by 5 bases, with 16 bases between them. In germline, CDR1 is MNHEY, CDR2 SVGAGI. The CDR3: CASRMGGSDTEAFF. Here the CDR3 DNA reads TGTGCCAGCAGGATGGGGGGAAGTGATACTGAAGCTTTCTTT.

The rearrangement uses TRBV30 and TRBJ1-6; no reliable D call. Germline lookup yields CDR1 GTSNPN and CDR2 SVGIG (reference sequence). The CDR3 runs 12 residues. Trimming removed 0 bases at V and 6 bases at J, with 3 bases between. The CDR3 protein is CAWSVLNSPLHF. CDR3 nucleotides: TGTGCCTGGAGTGTACTTAATTCACCCCTCCACTTT.

V gene TRBV7-8 combines with J gene TRBJ2-3; tentatively, D is TRBD2 (6 bases). CDR1 and CDR2 (germline): SGHVS, FQNEAQ. V was cut by 4 bases and J by 2 bases, with 13 bases left in between. The CDR3 is 15 residues long. CDR3 region: CASSSRDSHTDTQYF. CDR3 sequence (DNA): TGTGCCAGCAGCTCGAGGGACTCCCACACAGATACGCAGTATTTT.

J is TRBJ2-7 and V is TRBV11-3; D remains unclear. The CDR3 has 13 amino acids. Germline CDR1 SGHNT, CDR2 YENEEA. V was clipped by 0 bases and J by 0 bases, with 3 bases between them. In DNA form, the CDR3 reads TGTGCCAGCAGCTTAGATCTCTCCTACGAGCAGTACTTC. Residues: CASSLDLSYEQYF.

The genes are TRBV6-5 and TRBJ1-2; D uncertain. Germline CDR1 and CDR2: MNHEY and SVGAGI. Deletions cut 10 bases from V and 0 bases from J, with 18 bases between. The CDR3 consists of 15 residues. This chain's CDR3 is CATQAPGKTNYGYTF. In DNA, the CDR3 is TGTGCCACCCAGGCCCCGGGAAAAACTAACTATGGCTACACCTTC.

This chain connects TRBV30 to TRBJ1-6; no clear D. There are 13 residues in the CDR3. The germline V gene encodes CDR1 GTSNPN and CDR2 SVGIG (reference sequence). V was clipped by 0 bases and J by 10 bases, with 10 bases between them. The CDR3 DNA reads as TGTGCCTGGAGTGTGAGCGTCAACTCACCCCTCCACTTT. Encoded protein: CAWSVSVNSPLHF. The full variable domain, its missing parts supplied by reference TRBV30 and TRBJ1-6, is SQTIHQWPATLVQPVGSPLSLECTVEGTSNPNLYWYRQAAGRGLQLLFYSVGIGQISSEVPQNLSASRPQDRQFILSSKKLLLSDSGFYLCAWSVSVNSPLHFGNGTRLTVT.

This clone was seen only once. This sequence joins TRBV5-1 and TRBJ2-5, with a possible D match to TRBD2 (5 bases). This CDR3 is built from 14 residues. The germline gives CDR1 SGHRS, CDR2 YFSETQ. Between the trimmed V and J ends, which lost 4 bases and 5 bases, there was a span of 15 bases. CDR3 protein: CASSPYPSPETQYF. CDR3 in DNA: TGCGCCAGCAGCCCTTACCCTAGCCCGGAGACCCAGTACTTC.

The chain combines TRBV7-2 with TRBJ1-5; D gene uncertain. Germline CDR1 SGHTA, CDR2 FQGNSA. V shed 3 bases and J shed 4 bases, with 7 bases lying between them. This CDR3 is 13 amino acids long. CDR3 nucleotides: TGTGCCAGCAGCTTGACAAATAATCAGCCCCAGCATTTT. Translation: CASSLTNNQPQHF.

This chain uses TRBV19 with TRBJ2-1, with 8 nucleotides matching TRBD1. Germline V CDR1 and CDR2: LNHDA, SQIVND (reference sequence). The CDR3 runs 15 residues. The trim removed 0 bases at V and 6 bases at J, leaving 4 bases unmatched. The CDR3, as DNA: TGTGCCAGTAGTATAGAGGGGGACAGGTTCAATGAGCAGTTCTTC. This translates into CASSIEGDRFNEQFF.